What follows is one T cell receptor (beta chain) and its context. The data stem from a study of T-cell reconstitution after alpha-beta-depleted transplantation in children. The CDR3 runs to 16 residues. Germline-derived CDR1 and CDR2 are SGHTA and FQGNSA. Trimming took off 0 bases at V and 3 bases at J, with 13 bases between the two ends. Preparation of the TCRbeta library involved a method that used unique molecular identifiers. TCRdb reprocessed the PCR reads via MiXCR and lists one record per CDR3 protein. This table holds hundreds of thousands of distinct CDR3 sequences, 10% found once. This clonotype was sampled from a human donor who donated a stem cell graft to a child with acute myeloid leukemia. Material: PBMCs from the stem cell graft donor, obtained from the stem cell graft. J is TRBJ2-3 and V is TRBV7-2, with D perhaps matching TRBD1 (7 bases). In DNA form, the CDR3 reads TGTGCCAGCAGCTTAGCTGGGGGGACAGTTACAGATACGCAGTATTTT. This sequence encodes CASSLAGGTVTDTQYF. The full variable domain, completed using reference TRBV7-2 and TRBJ2-3, is GAGVSQSPSNKVTEKGKDVELRCDPISGHTALYWYRQSLGQGLEFLIYFQGNSAPDKSGLPSDRFSAERTGGSVSTLTIQRTQQEDSAVYLCASSLAGGTVTDTQYFGPGTRLTVL.